The 19 T cell receptor beta chains below all came from one sample that was sequenced in a study of T cell responses to AZD1222 COVID-19 vaccine. Assay: immunoSEQ multiplex PCR; the TCRdb copy retains only in-frame clones and omits some. The sample contains approximately 140,000 clones, about nine tenths of which appear only once. The sequenced sample was peripheral blood, obtained on day 0 of AZD1222 vaccination. The receptors stem from an adult in good health.

The chain has TRBV7-9 and TRBJ2-7, with D perhaps TRBD1 or TRBD2 (5 bases each). CDR3 size: 13 residues. Deletions cut 0 bases from V and 7 bases from J, with 10 bases between. Germline values: CDR1 SEHNR, CDR2 FQNEAQ (reference sequence). The CDR3 DNA follows: TGTGCCAGCAGCTTAGCAGGGGACCGGGAGCAGTACTTC. Translation: CASSLAGDREQYF.

V and J are TRBV27 and TRBJ2-1; weak D call: TRBD2 (6 bases). V lost 4 bases to trimming and J lost 8 bases, with 9 bases between them. CDR1 is MNHEY and CDR2 is SMNVEV in the germline V gene (reference sequence). The CDR3 is 12 residues long. CDR3 bases: TGTGCCAGCAGTTCACTAGCTGATGAGCAGTTCTTC. Translating it yields CASSSLADEQFF.

This chain links TRBV5-4 with TRBJ2-2, with D perhaps being TRBD1 or TRBD2 (6 bases each). CDR1 SGHNT and CDR2 YYREEE come from the germline V gene (reference sequence). The CDR3 sequence is 15 residues long. V was cut by 1 base and J by 4 bases, with 11 bases left in between. In DNA form, the CDR3 reads TGTGCCAGCAGCTTGTACCCGGGGGCCACCGGGGAGCTGTTTTTT. The encoded protein is CASSLYPGATGELFF. Drawing the rest from reference TRBV5-4 and TRBJ2-2, the complete variable domain is ETGVTQSPTHLIKTRGQQVTLRCSSQSGHNTVSWYQQALGQGPQFIFQYYREEENGRGNFPPRFSGLQFPNYSSELNVNALELDDSALYLCASSLYPGATGELFFGEGSRLTVL.

This chain joins TRBV6-5 and TRBJ2-3, with 10 bases matching TRBD2. V shed 6 bases and J 1 base; nucleotides not matched to a gene: 1. Germline CDR1 MNHEY, CDR2 SVGAGI. The CDR3 contains 14 residues. The CDR3 coding sequence is TGTGCCAGCAGCGGACTAGCGGGCACAGATACGCAGTATTTT. It encodes CASSGLAGTDTQYF.

This chain joins TRBV11-3 and TRBJ1-1; D unresolved. CDR3 size: 13 residues. V was pared by 2 bases and J by 2 bases, with 6 bases between. Germline V gene data show CDR1 as SGHNT and CDR2 as YENEEA. The DNA for the CDR3 is TGTGCCAGCAGCTTATCCGTAAACACTGAAGCTTTCTTT. This codes for CASSLSVNTEAFF.

A remark on this clone: The junction departs from germline at one end; a sequencing error may be responsible. The J gene is TRBJ2-3, the V gene TRBV13, with TRBD2 identical over 9 bases. The CDR3 extends over 14 amino acids. From germline, CDR1 is PRHDT and CDR2 FYEKMQ (reference sequence). The CDR3 region has the DNA TGTGCCAGCACCTTAGCGGGGGGCACAGATACGCAGTATTTT. Its protein product is CASTLAGGTDTQYF. The complete variable domain, with remaining parts taken from reference TRBV13 and TRBJ2-3, reads AAGVIQSPRHLIKEKRETATLKCYPIPRHDTVYWYQQGPGQDPQFLISFYEKMQSDKGSIPDRFSAQQFSDYHSELNMSSLELGDSALYFCASTLAGGTDTQYFGPGTRLTVL.

This clone has just a few counts. The CDR3 DNA reads TGTGCCAGCAGCCAAGGTACACTTTTCAGAGATGAGCAGTTCTTC. Translated, it gives CASSQGTLFRDEQFF. The V gene is TRBV3-1 (or the pseudogene TRBV3-2), the J gene TRBJ2-1; D remains ambiguous. The CDR3 extends over 15 amino acids. CDR1 and CDR2 (germline): LGHDT, YNNKEL (reference sequence). V shed 1 base and J shed 8 bases, with 15 bases lying between them.

V usage is TRBV9 and J usage is TRBJ1-1; D remains ambiguous. Germline CDR1 is SGDLS and CDR2 is YYNGEE. V lost 0 bases, J lost 11 bases, and 14 bases lay in between. This CDR3 region has 13 residues. The CDR3 here is CASSVEETSVAFF. The CDR3 nucleotides read TGTGCCAGCAGCGTAGAGGAGACCTCGGTGGCTTTCTTT.

V gene TRBV5-6 combines with J gene TRBJ1-2; no firm D call. The germline CDR1 and CDR2 sequences are SGHDT and YYEEEE. The CDR3 runs to 15 residues. V shed 2 bases and J shed 1 base, with 12 bases lying between them. The CDR3 DNA follows: TGTGCCAGCAGCTTACCCCGCTGGGATAACTATGGCTACACCTTC. It codes for CASSLPRWDNYGYTF.

The V gene is TRBV5-1, the J gene TRBJ2-1; TRBD2 matches at 14 bases. With 1 base clipped from V and 5 bases from J, the junction kept 5 bases outside the gene matches. The germline V gene has CDR1 SGHRS and CDR2 YFSETQ. This CDR3 spans 17 amino acids. The CDR3 DNA sequence: TGCGCCAGCAGCTTGCGGACTAGCGGGAGGCTCGACAATGAGCAGTTCTTC. Protein: CASSLRTSGRLDNEQFF.

The chain recombines TRBV19 with TRBJ1-5; D gene ambiguous. The CDR3 is 14 amino acids. V was pared by 1 base and J by 5 bases, with 9 bases between. The germline V gene has CDR1 LNHDA and CDR2 SQIVND (reference sequence). The CDR3 coding sequence is TGTGCCAGTAGTATAGGGGGAGGTTATCAGCCCCAGCATTTT. Translating gives CASSIGGGYQPQHF.

The chain couples TRBV7-2 to TRBJ2-5; possibly TRBD2 for D (5 bases). V shed 4 bases and J shed 1 base, with 10 bases lying between them. Germline CDR1 is SGHTA and CDR2 is FQGNSA. The CDR3 runs 14 residues. The CDR3 DNA sequence: TGTGCCAGCAGCTCCCTAAGCGGCCAAGAGACCCAGTACTTC. Translation gives CASSSLSGQETQYF.

The chain combines TRBV5-1 with TRBJ1-4; D perhaps matches TRBD1 (5 bases). Germline assignment: CDR1 SGHRS and CDR2 YFSETQ. Deletions cut 4 bases from V and 0 bases from J, with 25 bases between. The CDR3 runs 20 residues. The CDR3 spells CASSPWKTTMTVATNEKLFF. The DNA for the CDR3 is TGCGCCAGCAGCCCATGGAAGACTACTATGACAGTTGCAACTAATGAAAAACTGTTTTTT.

The chain employs TRBV6-5 and TRBJ2-7; the D is unclear. V shed 2 bases and J shed 2 bases, with 10 bases lying between them. The germline V gene has CDR1 MNHEY and CDR2 SVGAGI. This CDR3 is 14 amino acids long. The CDR3 loop reads CASSYLHRPYEQYF. The CDR3 DNA reads TGTGCCAGCAGTTACCTTCACCGACCCTACGAGCAGTACTTC.

V is TRBV6-5 and J is TRBJ1-2; 8 positions match TRBD1. Germline CDR1 and CDR2: MNHEY and SVGAGI. This CDR3 region has 14 residues. Trimming took 6 bases from V and 7 from J; bases not matched to a gene: 10. CDR3 in amino acids: CASSGGQGYSGYTF. The CDR3 DNA sequence: TGTGCCAGCAGCGGCGGACAGGGCTACTCTGGCTACACCTTC.

The chain has TRBV6-5 and TRBJ1-2; the match to TRBD1 covers 8 bases. V was clipped by 8 bases and J by 2 bases; unmatched bases: 10. Germline CDR1 MNHEY, CDR2 SVGAGI. CDR3 length: 15 amino acids. The CDR3 DNA reads TGTGCCAGCTCGAGAACAGGGGGAGCAAACTATGGCTACACCTTC. It specifies CASSRTGGANYGYTF.

CDR3 DNA: TGTGCCAGCAGCGGTGAGGGAAATCAGCCCCAGCATTTT. Amino acids: CASSGEGNQPQHF. V is TRBV5-4 and J is TRBJ1-5; D is uncertain. The CDR3 loop spans 13 amino acids. Germline-derived CDR1 and CDR2 are SGHNT and YYREEE (reference sequence). Trimming took 4 bases from V and 4 from J, leaving 9 bases between them.

The chain has TRBV4-2 and TRBJ1-4; D gene ambiguous. Deletions cut 0 bases from V and 4 bases from J, with 12 bases between. Germline V lookup: CDR1 LGHNA, CDR2 YNFKEQ. The CDR3 sequence is 16 residues long. DNA of the CDR3: TGTGCCAGCAGCCAAGAGGACGGAGTATATAATGAAAAACTGTTTTTT. Its translation: CASSQEDGVYNEKLFF.

This clone was seen only a few times. This rearrangement joins TRBV6-6 to TRBJ2-7; 7 nucleotides match TRBD1. Trimming cost V 11 bases and J 3 bases; bases outside gene matches: 10. This CDR3 has 13 amino acids. The V gene's germline CDR1 is MNHNY and CDR2 SVGAGI (reference sequence). Here the CDR3 DNA reads TGTGCCTCCTACCGACAGGGAAGCTACGAGCAGTACTTC. It translates to CASYRQGSYEQYF.